The 12 T cell receptor beta chains listed next were all sequenced from one sample in a study of human T cells and chemical hapten exposure. As to time point: pre-sensitization, week 0. The sample's treatment: therapeutic diphenylcyclopropenone sensitization with weekly scalp DPC. TCRdb processed the RACE reads anew with MiXCR; each CDR3 protein has one entry. This repertoire shows about 180,000 distinct CDR3 sequences, about 31% found once; its top ten account for less than 3%. The source was whole blood, collected in connection with sensitization to the hapten diphenylcyclopropenone (DPC). These receptors were collected from a woman between 25 and 40 years old with alopecia areata. Some clones in this sample may be carry-over from other donors' samples.

The chain has TRBV7-2 and TRBJ2-5, with D maybe TRBD2 (6 bases). CDR1 and CDR2 from the germline V gene are SGHTA and FQGNSA. The CDR3 spans 13 residues. Trimming removed 3 bases from V and 4 bases from J, with 9 bases in between. The CDR3 protein is CASSFWGGETQYF. CDR3 nucleotides: TGTGCCAGCAGCTTTTGGGGAGGAGAGACCCAGTACTTC.

At least ten counts were recorded for this clonotype. The rearrangement uses TRBV21-1 and TRBJ2-7; TRBD2, the table's D call, lacks a check against the DNA. TRBV21-1 is described as a pseudogene. The CDR3 sequence is 15 residues long. This chain's CDR3 is CASSKGLAGGYEQYF. The CDR3 DNA sequence: TGTGCCAGCAGCAAAGGACTAGCGGGAGGCTACGAGCAGTACTTC.

The chain is built from TRBV6-1 and TRBJ1-3; possible D gene TRBD1, 5 bases. The CDR3 spans 17 residues. From germline, CDR1 is MNHNS and CDR2 SASEGT. With 4 bases removed from V and 2 bases from J, the gap between germline ends came to 18 bases. CDR3 sequence (DNA): TGTGCCAGCAGTGGAATGGGACTCTTCATACCTGGAAACACCATATATTTT. It is translated as CASSGMGLFIPGNTIYF.

The chain carries TRBV29-1 and TRBJ2-2; D perhaps matches TRBD1 (5 bases). Looked up from germline, CDR1 is SQVTM and CDR2 is ANQGSEA. V dropped 7 bases and J dropped 7 bases, with 7 bases sitting between them. The CDR3 sequence is 10 residues long. CDR3 sequence (DNA): TGCAGCGGGGGCGACGGGGAGCTGTTTTTT. Translating gives CSGGDGELFF.

There are a few counts of this clonotype. V and J are TRBV21-1 and TRBJ2-7; the tabulated D call, TRBD1, remains unverified against the DNA. TRBV21-1 is a recognized pseudogene. The length of the CDR3 is 12 residues. CDR3 coding DNA: TGTGCCAGCACAGGGTGGTCCTACGAGCAGTACTTC. Its protein product is CASTGWSYEQYF.

The V call is TRBV29-1, the J call TRBJ1-2; TRBD1 matches 7 bases. The CDR3 consists of 12 residues. Germline CDR1 and CDR2: SQVTM and ANQGSEA. Trimming at V came to 7 bases and at J to 6 bases, leaving 8 bases not matched to a gene. CDR3 nucleotide sequence: TGCAGCGCCGACAGGGCCTGGGATGGCTACACCTTC. It is translated as CSADRAWDGYTF. Filled out from reference TRBV29-1 and TRBJ1-2, the complete variable domain reads SAVISQKPSRDICQRGTSLTIQCQVDSQVTMMFWYRQQPGQSLTLIATANQGSEATYESGFVIDKFPISRPNLTFSTLTVSNMSPEDSSIYLCSADRAWDGYTFGSGTRLTVV.

This rearrangement joins TRBV12-3 or TRBV12-4 to TRBJ1-5; 9 nucleotides line up with TRBD1. The ends lost 6 bases at V and 4 bases at J; junction bases unmatched: 4. This CDR3 contains 14 residues. The CDR3 here is CASRAGTGNQPQHF. The CDR3 nucleotides are TGTGCCAGCAGGGCCGGGACAGGGAATCAGCCCCAGCATTTT.

V usage is TRBV10-3 and J usage is TRBJ2-3; TRBD1 might be the D (6 bases). V was clipped by 0 bases and J by 4 bases, with 11 bases between them. This CDR3 region has 15 residues. The germline CDR1 and CDR2 sequences are ENHRY and SYGVKD. CDR3 coding DNA: TGTGCCATCAGTGAGTCAGGGGGACGGCCAGATACGCAGTATTTT. This encodes CAISESGGRPDTQYF.

The chain employs TRBV29-1 and TRBJ2-3; TRBD2 is a possible D gene (6 bases). Germline CDR1 is SQVTM and CDR2 is ANQGSEA. The CDR3 is made up of 10 amino acids. V gave up 5 bases and J gave up 11 bases, with 11 bases separating them. The DNA for the CDR3 is TGCAGCGTTTACTGGGAGGTGCAGTATTTT. Translation gives CSVYWEVQYF.

The table lists this clonotype with a few counts. The chain uses TRBV4-2 and TRBJ2-7; D gene uncertain. The CDR3 extends over 14 amino acids. Germline V gene sequence: CDR1 LGHNA, CDR2 YNFKEQ. V shed 0 bases and J shed 7 bases, with 13 bases lying between them. CDR3 loop: CASSQDFGQKEQYF. The CDR3 DNA reads TGTGCCAGCAGCCAAGATTTTGGCCAGAAGGAGCAGTACTTC.

The V call is TRBV28, the J call TRBJ2-2, with D perhaps TRBD1 or TRBD2 (5 bases each). Germline-derived CDR1 and CDR2 are MDHEN and SYDVKM. Trimming stripped 7 bases from V and 3 bases from J, with 15 bases between. The length of the CDR3 is 15 residues. The chain's CDR3 is CASNPSGADTGELFF. Written as DNA, the CDR3 is TGTGCCAGCAACCCCTCCGGGGCCGACACCGGGGAGCTGTTTTTT.

This clonotype occurred a few times. This chain uses TRBV30 with TRBJ1-4; D uncertain. Germline CDR1 reads GTSNPN; CDR2 reads SVGIG (reference sequence). Deletions cut 0 bases from V and 0 bases from J, with 8 bases between. The CDR3 is made up of 15 amino acids. As DNA, the CDR3 is TGTGCCTGGAGTGTATGGTCCGCAACTAATGAAAAACTGTTTTTT. It encodes CAWSVWSATNEKLFF.